A single sample gave rise to the 31 T cell receptor beta chains below, sequenced in a study of vaccination and CD4 T cells after COVID-19. The treatment here: roughly ten-day PBMC culture with coronavirus spike peptide pools or control peptides (ViraFEST assay). An Oncomine TCR Beta short-read assay was used to sequence the DNA from cultured CD4+ T cells. A single record per CDR3 protein comes from TCRdb applying MiXCR to the PCR reads. The sample consists of about 21,000 distinct CDR3 sequences, about half of them appearing once. These receptors' antigens are unknown. Sequencing input: CD4+ T cells from blood, cultured in vitro. The source of these receptors is a human donor who had recovered from COVID-19.

The gene calls are TRBV5-1 and TRBJ2-5; no clear D. There are 12 residues in the CDR3. Trimming removed 3 bases at V and 4 bases at J, with 7 bases between. Per the germline V gene, CDR1 is SGHRS and CDR2 is YFSETQ. CDR3 in amino acids: CASSSAGETQYF. CDR3 nucleotides: TGCGCCAGCAGCTCCGCTGGAGAGACCCAGTACTTC. Complete variable domain (other parts from reference TRBV5-1 and TRBJ2-5): KAGVTQTPRYLIKTRGQQVTLSCSPISGHRSVSWYQQTPGQGLQFLFEYFSETQRNKGNFPGRFSGRQFSNSRSEMNVSTLELGDSALYLCASSSAGETQYFGPGTRLLVL.

The table lists this clonotype with a few counts. The rearrangement uses TRBV6-2 or TRBV6-3 and TRBJ1-1; D remains unclear. The CDR3 runs 13 residues. Germline CDR1 reads MNHEY; CDR2 reads SVGEGT. The V gene lost 1 base and the J gene lost 5 bases, with 8 bases spanning the gap. The CDR3, as DNA: TGTGCCAGCAGTTACTTCAGAAATACTGAAGCTTTCTTT. Translating it yields CASSYFRNTEAFF.

This clonotype was counted between two and nine times. CDR3 protein: CSARDPLKGADQPQHF. The CDR3 nucleotides read TGCAGTGCTAGAGACCCCTTGAAGGGGGCGGATCAGCCCCAGCATTTT. The V and J genes are TRBV20-1 and TRBJ1-5, with 7 positions matching TRBD1. With 0 bases clipped from V and 5 bases from J, the junction kept 10 bases outside the gene matches. CDR1 is DFQATT and CDR2 is SNEGSKA in the germline V gene (reference sequence). This CDR3 spans 16 amino acids.

This clonotype is deemed medium-sized. J is TRBJ2-7 and V is TRBV20-1; 8 positions match TRBD2. V was clipped by 3 bases and J by 5 bases; unmatched bases: 12. CDR3 size: 15 residues. Germline CDR1 and CDR2: DFQATT and SNEGSKA (reference sequence). The CDR3 DNA sequence: TGCAGTGCTAGGAGAGTAGGCGGGGGGTTTGACGAGCAGTACTTC. This gives the protein CSARRVGGGFDEQYF.

This clonotype was picked up one time. V is TRBV7-6 and J is TRBJ1-1; no reliable D call. This CDR3 is built from 14 residues. Germline V CDR1 and CDR2: SGHVS, FNYEAQ. V lost 2 bases to trimming and J lost 8 bases, with 15 bases between them. CDR3 protein: CASSLSQTTREAFF. DNA of the CDR3: TGTGCCAGCAGCTTATCCCAAACCACAAGAGAAGCTTTCTTT.

The chain carries TRBV2 and TRBJ2-7; possible D gene TRBD2, 5 bases. This CDR3 is 12 amino acids long. The germline V and J ends were trimmed by 10 bases and 2 bases, with 12 bases remaining between them. Per germline, CDR1 SNHLY and CDR2 FYNNEI. CDR3 protein: CATSLEAYEQYF. The CDR3 DNA follows: TGTGCCACCTCCCTGGAGGCCTACGAGCAGTACTTC.

This chain connects TRBV28 to TRBJ1-2; unclear D gene. Germline V CDR1 and CDR2: MDHEN, SYDVKM. The CDR3 runs 12 residues. V shed 2 bases and J shed 5 bases, with 6 bases lying between them. The CDR3 region is CASSLMGYGYTF. The CDR3, as DNA: TGTGCCAGCAGTTTAATGGGGTATGGCTACACCTTC.

This clonotype was found a few times. The chain links TRBV7-7 to TRBJ2-3; D remains unclear. CDR1 SSHAT and CDR2 FNYEAQ come from the germline V gene (reference sequence). Trimming cost V 5 bases and J 1 base, with 10 bases left between them. The CDR3 covers 14 residues. DNA for the CDR3: TGTGCCAGCAGCCGATTTTTGGGCACAGATACGCAGTATTTT. Its protein is CASSRFLGTDTQYF.

J is TRBJ2-1 and V is TRBV2; D is undetermined. The germline V and J ends were trimmed by 7 bases and 10 bases, with 20 bases remaining between them. Germline-derived CDR1 and CDR2 are SNHLY and FYNNEI. The CDR3 is made up of 14 amino acids. The CDR3 DNA follows: TGTGCCAGCACCCTTCATTATGCCGCCGGGGAGCAGTTCTTC. Translated, it gives CASTLHYAAGEQFF.

In this sample, this clonotype turned up a few times. The chain recombines TRBV7-3 with TRBJ2-2; D tentatively reads TRBD1 or TRBD2 (5 bases each). This CDR3 is 15 amino acids long. Between the trimmed V and J ends, which lost 0 bases and 0 bases, there was a span of 5 bases. Looked up from germline, CDR1 is SGHTA and CDR2 is FQGTGA. For the CDR3, the DNA is TGTGCCAGCAGCTTAACGGGACCGAACACCGGGGAGCTGTTTTTT. This gives the protein CASSLTGPNTGELFF.

The V call is TRBV20-1, the J call TRBJ2-5, with 7 bases aligning to TRBD2. CDR3 size: 14 residues. Germline assignment: CDR1 DFQATT and CDR2 SNEGSKA (reference sequence). J gave up 5 bases and V 1 base, and 7 bases lay outside the gene matches. CDR3 DNA: TGCAGTGCTAGAGTACCCGGGAGGTTGGAGACCCAGTACTTC. Protein product: CSARVPGRLETQYF.

The V gene is TRBV20-1, the J gene TRBJ2-7, with D perhaps matching TRBD2 (6 bases). Trimming removed 2 bases at V and 9 bases at J, with 26 bases between. The CDR3 spans 16 residues. Germline V lookup: CDR1 DFQATT, CDR2 SNEGSKA (reference sequence). CDR3 in DNA: TGCAGTGCTAGAATGGGCTTGGGGCAGGGTCGGGGAGGGCAGTACTTC. Its translation: CSARMGLGQGRGGQYF.

This clonotype was observed a handful of times. The V and J genes are TRBV7-8 and TRBJ2-5; 10 bases line up with TRBD1. The CDR3 runs 15 residues. V shed 7 bases, J shed 4 bases, and the junction held 9 bases outside the gene matches. In germline, CDR1 is SGHVS, CDR2 FQNEAQ. The CDR3 sequence is CASNLLDRGSETQYF. CDR3 DNA sequence: TGTGCCAGCAACCTCTTGGACAGGGGGTCAGAGACCCAGTACTTC.

This clonotype showed up just a few times. The genes are TRBV20-1 and TRBJ2-3; TRBD2 agrees at 12 bases. V lost 3 bases, J lost 1 base, and 8 bases stayed unmatched. CDR3 length equals 17 residues. Germline V gene sequence: CDR1 DFQATT, CDR2 SNEGSKA (reference sequence). The CDR3 here is CSASGLAGGPRTDTQYF. The CDR3 DNA reads as TGCAGTGCTAGTGGGCTAGCGGGAGGGCCCCGCACAGATACGCAGTATTTT.

V and J are TRBV10-3 and TRBJ1-2; the D is unclear. Trimming took off 4 bases at V and 5 bases at J, with 11 bases between the two ends. CDR3 length: 13 residues. CDR1 is ENHRY, CDR2 SYGVKD, per germline. The CDR3 spells CAISVEGRYGYTF. CDR3 sequence (DNA): TGTGCCATCAGTGTGGAGGGAAGGTATGGCTACACCTTC.

This rearrangement joins TRBV20-1 to TRBJ1-2; D is perhaps TRBD1 (5 bases). Germline V gives CDR1 DFQATT, CDR2 SNEGSKA (reference sequence). This CDR3 has 13 amino acids. Trimming stripped 1 base from V and 2 bases from J, with 8 bases between. The CDR3 region has the DNA TGCAGTGCTAGAGTGGGGGAAAACTATGGCTACACCTTC. Translating gives CSARVGENYGYTF.

The V gene is TRBV6-1, the J gene TRBJ1-5; weak D call: TRBD1 (5 bases). Trimming removed 8 bases from V and 8 bases from J, with 19 bases in between. This CDR3 has 14 residues. CDR1 is MNHNS, CDR2 SASEGT, per germline. The CDR3 loop reads CASSASTLGEPQHF. CDR3 DNA: TGTGCCAGCTCGGCTTCGACCCTAGGGGAGCCCCAGCATTTT.

The chain uses TRBV10-1 and TRBJ2-1; 7 nucleotides agree with TRBD2. J lost 8 bases, V lost 4 bases, and 5 bases had no gene match. Germline V gene sequence: CDR1 WNHNN, CDR2 SYGVQD (reference sequence). The CDR3 has 13 amino acids. In nucleotides, the CDR3 is TGCGCCAGCAGTGCGGGGACTACCGATGAGCAGTTCTTC. Amino acids: CASSAGTTDEQFF.

The chain has TRBV6-1 and TRBJ2-7, with D perhaps TRBD1 or TRBD2 (5 bases each). The V gene's germline CDR1 is MNHNS and CDR2 SASEGT. This CDR3 is 12 amino acids long. The V gene lost 6 bases and the J gene lost 0 bases, with 6 bases spanning the gap. The CDR3 nucleotides read TGTGCCAGCAGGGGACCCTCCTACGAGCAGTACTTC. This codes for CASRGPSYEQYF.

In DNA, the CDR3 is TGTGCCAGCAGCTTAGGGGAGCGGGGCTACGAGCAGTACTTC. Its protein product is CASSLGERGYEQYF. The rearrangement links TRBV7-2 to TRBJ2-7; 7 bases agree with TRBD2. V was clipped by 1 base and J by 3 bases; unmatched bases: 3. There are 14 residues in the CDR3. Germline CDR1 SGHTA, CDR2 FQGNSA.

This sequence joins TRBV24-1 and TRBJ2-1, with 13 bases identical to TRBD2. CDR1 is KGHDR and CDR2 is SFDVKD in the germline V gene. Losses at the gene ends were 4 bases for V and 7 bases for J; bases not matched to a gene: 6. CDR3 length: 16 residues. The CDR3 is CATSDSGLAGKNEQFF. The CDR3 bases are TGTGCCACCAGTGACTCGGGACTAGCGGGGAAGAATGAGCAGTTCTTC.

The chain joins TRBV27 to TRBJ2-2; D is undetermined. From germline, CDR1 is MNHEY and CDR2 SMNVEV (reference sequence). Trimming took off 1 base at V and 7 bases at J, with 7 bases between the two ends. The CDR3 is made up of 13 amino acids. The chain's CDR3 is CASSLYRLGELFF. The CDR3 DNA is TGTGCCAGCAGTTTATATCGCCTCGGGGAGCTGTTTTTT.

This clonotype was detected a few times. This sequence joins TRBV20-1 and TRBJ2-2, with 8 bases aligning to TRBD1. J gave up 4 bases and V 3 bases, and 10 bases lay outside the gene matches. This CDR3 is 16 amino acids long. Germline CDR1 DFQATT, CDR2 SNEGSKA (reference sequence). CDR3 loop: CSARPIRQGSTGELFF. The CDR3 nucleotides read TGCAGTGCTAGGCCCATCAGACAGGGGAGCACCGGGGAGCTGTTTTTT.

This chain joins TRBV19 and TRBJ1-2, with 8 bases identical to TRBD1. V shed 2 bases and J 5 bases; nucleotides not matched to a gene: 1. The germline V gene has CDR1 LNHDA and CDR2 SQIVND (reference sequence). The CDR3 is 13 amino acids. The CDR3 DNA is TGTGCCAGTAGTATACAGGGGGCTTATGGCTACACCTTC. Protein: CASSIQGAYGYTF.

CDR3 residues: CASSGGVAGQGVYGYTF. As DNA, the CDR3 is TGTGCCAGCAGCGGGGGCGTCGCGGGACAGGGGGTCTATGGCTACACCTTC. The V gene is TRBV6-1, the J gene TRBJ1-2, with TRBD1 identical over 11 bases. Germline loops: CDR1 MNHNS, CDR2 SASEGT. The CDR3 spans 17 residues. V was pared by 6 bases and J by 4 bases, with 13 bases of the junction left unmatched.

The chain recombines TRBV4-2 with TRBJ2-1; 13 bases agree with TRBD2. Trimming took 4 bases from V and 7 from J; bases not matched to a gene: 10. The CDR3 is 17 amino acids. The germline gives CDR1 LGHNA, CDR2 YNFKEQ. CDR3 sequence reads: CASSRFGLAGAENEQFF. DNA for the CDR3: TGTGCCAGCAGCCGGTTCGGACTAGCGGGAGCGGAGAATGAGCAGTTCTTC.

The chain employs TRBV20-1 and TRBJ1-6; D is undetermined. V was pared by 0 bases and J by 1 base, with 10 bases between. CDR1 and CDR2 from the germline V gene are DFQATT and SNEGSKA (reference sequence). The CDR3 runs 16 residues. The CDR3 DNA sequence: TGCAGTGCTAGAGATAGTTCTAGGTCCTATAATTCACCCCTCCACTTT. Amino acid sequence: CSARDSSRSYNSPLHF.

This chain joins TRBV20-1 and TRBJ2-3; tentative D call: TRBD1 (6 bases). V was clipped by 0 bases and J by 2 bases, with 12 bases between them. Per germline, CDR1 DFQATT and CDR2 SNEGSKA (reference sequence). The CDR3 has 15 residues. The CDR3 loop reads CSAREDRTYTDTQYF. CDR3 bases: TGCAGTGCTAGAGAGGACAGAACATACACAGATACGCAGTATTTT.

This clonotype was observed a handful of times. This chain joins TRBV29-1 and TRBJ1-5; tentative D call: TRBD1 (5 bases). Between the trimmed V and J ends, which lost 1 base and 7 bases, there was a span of 17 bases. CDR1 is SQVTM, CDR2 ANQGSEA, per germline. This CDR3 contains 15 residues. This chain's CDR3 is CSVEVGGVGGQPQHF. CDR3 bases: TGCAGCGTTGAAGTCGGGGGGGTTGGCGGGCAGCCCCAGCATTTT.

This chain connects TRBV6-1 to TRBJ2-1, with 9 nucleotides matching TRBD1. J lost 4 bases, V lost 4 bases, and 5 bases had no gene match. CDR3 length: 15 residues. Germline V CDR1 and CDR2: MNHNS, SASEGT. The CDR3: CASSAGQGIYNEQFF. The CDR3 region has the DNA TGTGCCAGCAGTGCCGGACAGGGGATATACAATGAGCAGTTCTTC.

This clonotype was seen only a few times. The rearrangement uses TRBV12-3 or TRBV12-4 and TRBJ1-5; the match to TRBD1 covers 8 bases. This CDR3 is built from 13 residues. V gave up 5 bases and J gave up 7 bases; unmatched junction bases: 4. CDR3 coding DNA: TGTGCCAGCAGTGGGACAGGTTGGCAGCCCCAGCATTTT. This sequence encodes CASSGTGWQPQHF.